This TCR beta chain was found in a study of esophageal squamous cell carcinoma under preoperative chemotherapy (dated by TCRdb to 2017 to 2018). Broadly, across the study: In the study, TCR repertoires were profiled in both peripheral blood T cells and tumor-infiltrating lymphocytes. Repertoires from samples obtained before paclitaxel-nedaplatin therapy were compared with repertoires from samples obtained after paclitaxel-nedaplatin therapy. The effects of paclitaxel-nedaplatin chemotherapy on T-cell receptor repertoires in patients with esophageal squamous cell carcinoma were assessed. The cohort comprised about 5 patients with primary esophageal squamous cell carcinoma.

This specimen's time point label, interpreted: after preoperative PTX-NDP chemotherapy. Paclitaxel-nedaplatin was administered to patients as preoperative chemotherapy before surgery. The sample holds a few counts of this clonotype. Its antigen has not been determined. Base-call qualities are not available, and no considerably larger clone is one nucleotide away. Libraries came from PCR. This sample was sequenced with a HiSeq X Ten. High-throughput sequencing was used to characterize TCR repertoires. TCRdb applied fastp at Q25 and MiXCR to the public reads, then kept only in-frame beta chains. Here each entry gathers all rows of one CDR3 protein and keeps the most common genes and DNA. Here the sample has 30,000 to 35,000 distinct CDR3 sequences; roughly 52% occur a single time. 20% to 25% of the sample is taken by the ten largest. Overall study results and their limits: Clonotype frequencies shifted immediately and substantially under paclitaxel-nedaplatin therapy, and abundant clones were more likely to contract than to amplify. The analysis included only a few patients with esophageal squamous cell carcinoma, making the cohort small. TCR diversity increased significantly in peripheral T cells after chemotherapy, but not in tumor-infiltrating lymphocytes. Tumor-infiltrating lymphocytes after treatment appeared to come partly from peripheral T cells migrating into the tumor, rather than solely from local clonal changes.

The receptor was isolated from a human donor with esophageal squamous cell carcinoma. The donor label of this sample is uncertain. The sample here was taken from a patient given preoperative chemotherapy.

DNA sequence: TGCGCCAGCAGCCAAGTAGCGGCTAGCGGGGAGTGGAATGAGCAGTTCTTC. Translation gives CASSQVAASGEWNEQFF. This sequence uses TRBV4-1 and TRBJ2-1; 9 of the junction bases match TRBD2. From V the trimming removes 1 base and from J it removes 7 bases, while the gene matches leave 11 bases of the junction unaccounted for. The CDR1 and CDR2 encoded by the germline V gene are MGHRA and YSYEKL. The CDR3 runs 17 residues from the cysteine to the phenylalanine. Of the read, only the CDR3 DNA is kept; its 51 bases are in frame from base 1.